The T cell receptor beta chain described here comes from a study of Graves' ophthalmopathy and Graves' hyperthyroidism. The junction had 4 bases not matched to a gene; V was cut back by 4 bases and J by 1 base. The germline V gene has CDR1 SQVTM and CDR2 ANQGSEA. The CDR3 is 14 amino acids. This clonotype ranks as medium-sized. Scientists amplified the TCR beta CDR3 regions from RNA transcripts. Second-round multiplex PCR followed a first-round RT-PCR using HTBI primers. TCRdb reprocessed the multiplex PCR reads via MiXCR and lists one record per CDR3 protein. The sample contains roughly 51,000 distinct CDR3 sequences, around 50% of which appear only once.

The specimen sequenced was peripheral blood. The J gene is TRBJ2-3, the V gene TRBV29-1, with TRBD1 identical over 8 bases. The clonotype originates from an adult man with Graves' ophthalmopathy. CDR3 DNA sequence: TGCAGCGTTGGGGGGACAGGAGGCACAGATACGCAGTATTTT. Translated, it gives CSVGGTGGTDTQYF.